What follows are 11 T cell receptor beta chains derived from one specimen sequenced in a study of regulatory T cells in long-lasting Graves disease. The sample's time point: newly diagnosed GD, antithyroid drugs for less than 3 months. RNA extracted from PBMCs served as the sequencing template. Arm-PCR of CDR3 regions and iRepertoire HTBI primers were the basis on which TCR beta libraries were built. TCRdb recomputed calls from the multiplex PCR reads with MiXCR, one row per CDR3 protein. The table records around 500,000 distinct CDR3 sequences, about 12% of them present only once. Separately, the same data were catalogued under a study of T cells in Graves' hyperthyroidism and ophthalmopathy.

This specimen was peripheral blood mononuclear cells (PBMCs), taken at new diagnosis, from a patient treated with antithyroid drugs. The receptor source for this set is a woman in her 30s with Graves disease.

This clonotype has a handful of counts. The chain has TRBV4-1 and TRBJ1-5; D is uncertain. V was clipped by 0 bases and J by 2 bases, with 8 bases between them. This CDR3 is built from 15 residues. Germline CDR1 MGHRA, CDR2 YSYEKL. The CDR3: CASSQDGWGNQPQHF. Written as DNA, the CDR3 is TGCGCCAGCAGCCAAGATGGGTGGGGCAATCAGCCCCAGCATTTT.

This clonotype was counted many times. The J gene is TRBJ2-5, the V gene TRBV6-5; D remains ambiguous. The length of the CDR3 is 15 residues. Germline lookup yields CDR1 MNHEY and CDR2 SVGAGI. The V and J ends lost 1 base and 2 bases respectively, with 11 bases between them. In nucleotides, the CDR3 is TGTGCCAGCAGTTACTGGCGGATGGAACAAGAGACCCAGTACTTC. This encodes CASSYWRMEQETQYF.

A remark on this clonotype: A read error likely explains this, since a far larger clone differs by one base. V usage is TRBV12-3 or TRBV12-4 and J usage is TRBJ1-1; tentative D call: TRBD1 (5 bases). V was trimmed by 7 bases and J by 1 base, leaving 16 bases between them. The CDR3 contains 15 residues. The CDR3 here is CASTHPDRPNTEAFF. The CDR3 coding sequence is TGTGCCAGCACCCACCCAGACAGACCGAACACTGAAGCTTTCTTT.

This clonotype was seen only a few times. Given a much more abundant clone one base away, this may be a read error. The DNA for the CDR3 is TGTGCCATCAGTGAGTCGGAGGGGGGTTACGGGCAGTACTTC. Translating gives CAISESEGGYGQYF. The V call is TRBV10-3, the J call TRBJ2-7; D possibly uses TRBD1 or TRBD2 (6 bases each). CDR1 is ENHRY, CDR2 SYGVKD, per germline. The CDR3 covers 14 residues.

This clonotype was seen at least ten times. This chain connects TRBV7-9 to TRBJ2-7; TRBD1 matches 9 bases. With V trimmed by 4 bases and J by 2 bases, 9 bases remained unmatched. The CDR3 runs 16 residues. The germline V gene has CDR1 SEHNR and CDR2 FQNEAQ (reference sequence). The CDR3 DNA sequence: TGTGCCAGCAGCTCCCTAAGGGGACAGGGTGCCTACGAGCAGTACTTC. It codes for CASSSLRGQGAYEQYF.

In its sample, this clonotype was seen a few times. V usage is TRBV18 and J usage is TRBJ2-3; no reliable D call. This CDR3 is 14 amino acids long. Trimming cost V 3 bases and J 2 bases, with 9 bases left between them. CDR1 and CDR2 from the germline V gene are KGHSH and LQKENI. The CDR3 DNA sequence: TGTGCCAGCTCACCGGAGCGCGTCACAGATACGCAGTATTTT. This encodes CASSPERVTDTQYF.

This clonotype was seen repeatedly, ten times or more. V usage is TRBV6-1 and J usage is TRBJ1-3; perhaps TRBD1 as D (6 bases). This CDR3 region has 15 residues. Looked up from germline, CDR1 is MNHNS and CDR2 is SASEGT. The ends were cut back, 3 bases at V and 2 bases at J, with 11 bases in the middle. The DNA for the CDR3 is TGTGCCAGCAGTGACGACAGGTCGGCTGGAAACACCATATATTTT. Amino acids: CASSDDRSAGNTIYF.

Ten or more counts support this clonotype. The gene calls are TRBV7-2 and TRBJ1-2, with 8 bases that match TRBD1. V gave up 0 bases and J gave up 4 bases; unmatched junction bases: 4. The CDR3 covers 15 residues. Per the germline V gene, CDR1 is SGHTA and CDR2 is FQGNSA. DNA of the CDR3: TGTGCCAGCAGCTTAGCGAAAGGGACAGGCTATGGCTACACCTTC. Amino acid sequence: CASSLAKGTGYGYTF.

This clonotype came up a few times. V and J are TRBV9 and TRBJ2-1, with 9 positions matching TRBD2. The CDR3 covers 15 residues. The V and J ends lost 2 bases and 8 bases, in that order; junction bases with no gene match: 8. In germline, CDR1 is SGDLS, CDR2 YYNGEE. This CDR3 is CASSVLAGSRDEQFF. Here the CDR3 DNA reads TGTGCCAGCAGCGTTCTAGCGGGAAGTAGGGATGAGCAGTTCTTC.

This clonotype was seen at least ten times. The J gene is TRBJ1-1, the V gene TRBV24-1, with D tentatively TRBD1 (5 bases). CDR1 is KGHDR, CDR2 SFDVKD, per germline. Between the trimmed V and J ends, which lost 0 bases and 0 bases, there was a span of 13 bases. The CDR3 totals 17 residues. The CDR3 loop is CATSDLWQDTLNTEAFF. The CDR3 nucleotides read TGTGCCACCAGTGATTTGTGGCAGGACACCTTGAACACTGAAGCTTTCTTT.

The gene calls are TRBV6-2 or TRBV6-3 and TRBJ1-5; D is perhaps TRBD1 (5 bases). V was clipped by 4 bases and J by 0 bases, with 10 bases between them. The CDR3 spans 15 residues. The germline gives CDR1 MNHEY, CDR2 SVGEGT. The CDR3 nucleotides read TGTGCCAGCAGTTCGACAGAAAATAGCAATCAGCCCCAGCATTTT. Protein product: CASSSTENSNQPQHF.